The 30 T cell receptor beta chains below come from one sample, sequenced in a study of Graves' ophthalmopathy and Graves' hyperthyroidism. The study amplified TCR beta CDR3 regions using RNA transcripts. Amplification began with first-round RT-PCR using HTBI primers, then second-round multiplex PCR was performed. TCRdb used MiXCR to reprocess the multiplex PCR reads, holding one entry per CDR3 protein. The sample lists approximately 460,000 distinct CDR3 sequences, roughly 14% seen once, with over 8% in the top ten. The source material was blood. The receptors shown here come from a young woman with Graves' ophthalmopathy.

The rearrangement links TRBV6-1 to TRBJ2-5, with unresolved D. The CDR3 covers 14 residues. V was clipped by 6 bases and J by 1 base, with 12 bases between them. Germline CDR1 reads MNHNS; CDR2 reads SASEGT. CDR3 sequence: CASRSLGIQETQYF. CDR3 DNA sequence: TGTGCCAGCAGGTCTTTGGGGATCCAAGAGACCCAGTACTTC.

At least ten counts were recorded for this clonotype. V and J are TRBV6-2 or TRBV6-3 and TRBJ2-2; D call uncertain. Trimming removed 3 bases from V and 7 bases from J, with 9 bases in between. In germline, CDR1 is MNHEY, CDR2 SVGEGT. The length of the CDR3 is 13 residues. This CDR3 is CASSYGLIGELFF. In nucleotides, the CDR3 is TGTGCCAGCAGTTATGGGTTAATCGGGGAGCTGTTTTTT.

The sample holds many counts of this clonotype. This chain joins TRBV30 and TRBJ1-1; D not resolved. Per germline, CDR1 GTSNPN and CDR2 SVGIG (reference sequence). The V and J ends lost 4 bases and 0 bases respectively, with 9 bases between them. CDR3 length equals 13 residues. CDR3 sequence reads: CAWKTVMNTEAFF. The CDR3 DNA sequence: TGTGCCTGGAAAACGGTAATGAACACTGAAGCTTTCTTT.

This clonotype appeared a single time. Mismatch with germline at one junction end may stem from a read error. This chain connects TRBV27 to TRBJ1-2, with no clear D. This CDR3 region has 16 residues. The germline gives CDR1 MNHEY, CDR2 SMNVEV (reference sequence). CDR3 sequence: CASSPLRGDKWNGHTF. The CDR3 coding sequence is TGTGCCAGCAGCCCCCTGAGAGGCGATAAATGGAATGGCCACACCTTC.

In this sample, this clonotype turned up many times. The chain couples TRBV7-8 to TRBJ1-3, with D unresolved. The CDR3 extends over 12 amino acids. From germline, CDR1 is SGHVS and CDR2 FQNEAQ. The V and J ends lost 5 bases and 8 bases respectively, with 10 bases between them. The DNA for the CDR3 is TGTGCCAGCAGCCATAATGGGGACACCATATATTTT. This gives the protein CASSHNGDTIYF.

This clonotype was observed a few times. J is TRBJ1-2 and V is TRBV12-3 or TRBV12-4; D is unclear. The germline V and J ends were trimmed by 4 bases and 5 bases, with 23 bases remaining between them. CDR3 length equals 17 residues. The CDR3 here is CASSSGGSGPPIYGYTF. The CDR3 DNA follows: TGTGCCAGCAGTTCAGGAGGTTCCGGGCCGCCAATTTATGGCTACACCTTC.

This clonotype was observed at least ten times. The chain uses TRBV7-6 and TRBJ2-2; a possible D gene is TRBD2 (5 bases). The CDR3 is made up of 16 amino acids. The germline V gene has CDR1 SGHVS and CDR2 FNYEAQ. Trimming cost V 2 bases and J 0 bases, with 10 bases left between them. In DNA, the CDR3 is TGTGCCAGCAGCTTAAGGCTAGCCTCGAACACCGGGGAGCTGTTTTTT. Protein product: CASSLRLASNTGELFF.

At least ten counts were recorded for this clonotype. J is TRBJ1-5 and V is TRBV6-1, with D possibly being TRBD1 (5 bases). CDR1 and CDR2 from the germline V gene are MNHNS and SASEGT. This CDR3 spans 15 amino acids. The V and J ends lost 2 bases and 3 bases respectively, with 11 bases between them. The CDR3 nucleotides read TGTGCCAGCAGTGAAATAGGGGTGAACAATCAGCCCCAGCATTTT. Translated, it gives CASSEIGVNNQPQHF.

The V call is TRBV5-1, the J call TRBJ1-1; the D gene is possibly TRBD1 (6 bases). Germline values: CDR1 SGHRS, CDR2 YFSETQ. There are 16 residues in the CDR3. The V end was cut by 4 bases, the J end by 2 bases, with 18 bases between. DNA of the CDR3: TGCGCCAGCAGCGTATTCGGGACACCTGGAAACACTGAAGCTTTCTTT. Protein: CASSVFGTPGNTEAFF.

This clonotype was recorded many times. The chain's CDR3 is CASSYSPRERNTEAFF. In DNA form, the CDR3 reads TGTGCCAGCAGTTACTCTCCCCGGGAGAGGAACACTGAAGCTTTCTTT. This chain joins TRBV6-5 and TRBJ1-1; D remains ambiguous. CDR1 MNHEY and CDR2 SVGAGI come from the germline V gene. V was pared by 0 bases and J by 1 base, with 12 bases between. The CDR3 is 16 amino acids.

Comments on this clonotype: Since a much larger clone is just one base distant, this may be a read error. The V gene is TRBV2, the J gene TRBJ2-4, with 8 bases identical to TRBD1. Germline V lookup: CDR1 SNHLY, CDR2 FYNNEI. The CDR3 has 14 residues. The CDR3 nucleotides read TGTGCCAGTCGGAGGACAGGGAGGAAAAACATTAAGTACTTC. Its translation is CASRRTGRKNIKYF. Using reference TRBV2 and TRBJ2-4 for the parts outside the CDR3, the full variable domain is EPEVTQTPSHQVTQMGQEVILRCVPISNHLYFYWYRQILGQKVEFLVSFYNNEISEKSEIFDDQFSVERPDGSNFTLKIRSTKLEDSAMYFCASRRTGRKNIKYFGAGTRLSVL.

This clonotype has only a few counts. Here the CDR3 reads CAWSVKAEAFF. The CDR3 DNA reads as TGTGCCTGGAGTGTGAAGGCTGAAGCTTTCTTT. V usage is TRBV30 and J usage is TRBJ1-1; no clear D. V was trimmed by 0 bases and J by 6 bases, leaving 5 bases between them. CDR3 length equals 11 residues. CDR1 GTSNPN and CDR2 SVGIG come from the germline V gene (reference sequence).

This clonotype has at least ten counts. The gene calls are TRBV27 and TRBJ1-2; 7 bases fit TRBD1. The CDR3 extends over 16 amino acids. V gave up 2 bases and J gave up 4 bases; unmatched junction bases: 10. In germline, CDR1 is MNHEY, CDR2 SMNVEV (reference sequence). This chain's CDR3 is CASSLVRQGSIYGYTF. CDR3 in DNA: TGTGCCAGCAGTTTAGTCAGACAGGGTTCGATCTATGGCTACACCTTC.

This clonotype was seen at least ten times. The genes are TRBV11-2 and TRBJ1-2; D uncertain. The CDR3 is 13 amino acids. Looked up from germline, CDR1 is SGHAT and CDR2 is FQNNGV. V shed 11 bases and J shed 3 bases, with 16 bases lying between them. The CDR3 coding sequence is TGTGCCCTGGGGTTGGGATTGGACTATGGCTACACCTTC. This gives the protein CALGLGLDYGYTF.

There are a few counts of this clonotype. This chain uses TRBV29-1 with TRBJ1-1; D not resolved. V was clipped by 1 base and J by 12 bases, with 18 bases between them. Germline CDR1 reads SQVTM; CDR2 reads ANQGSEA. This CDR3 has 13 residues. CDR3 DNA sequence: TGCAGCGTTGAAGCGGTCGGGCAGCGTGTTTCTTTCTTT. Its protein is CSVEAVGQRVSFF.

This clonotype has ten or more counts. The rearrangement links TRBV15 to TRBJ1-1; no definite D call. CDR3 length: 12 residues. Trimming cost V 6 bases and J 2 bases, with 7 bases left between them. Germline CDR1 reads LNHNV; CDR2 reads YYDKDF (reference sequence). CDR3 sequence: CATRGFNTEAFF. The CDR3 DNA reads TGTGCCACCAGAGGGTTTAACACTGAAGCTTTCTTT.

This clonotype was observed many times. The CDR3 here is CASGLRVWGTEAFF. The CDR3 DNA sequence: TGTGCCAGCGGACTAAGAGTGTGGGGCACTGAAGCTTTCTTT. This chain connects TRBV28 to TRBJ1-1, with D hard to call. V lost 8 bases to trimming and J lost 4 bases, with 17 bases between them. CDR3 length: 14 amino acids. Germline V gene data show CDR1 as MDHEN and CDR2 as SYDVKM.

This clonotype was observed a single time. The junction departs from germline at one end; a sequencing error may be responsible. The chain couples TRBV28 to TRBJ2-2, with D possibly matching TRBD2 (7 bases). The germline V gene has CDR1 MDHEN and CDR2 SYDVKM. The CDR3 is made up of 16 amino acids. Here the CDR3 reads CASSLVTGRGTGELCF. CDR3 nucleotide sequence: TGTGCCAGCAGCTTAGTAACAGGGAGGGGCACCGGGGAGCTGTGTTTT.

The table lists this clonotype with many counts. The CDR3 protein is CASSLGGKETQYF. The CDR3 nucleotides read TGTGCCAGCAGCTTAGGCGGTAAAGAGACCCAGTACTTC. This chain links TRBV7-6 with TRBJ2-5; D is unclear. The CDR3 covers 13 residues. Germline V lookup: CDR1 SGHVS, CDR2 FNYEAQ. Trimming cost V 1 base and J 3 bases, with 6 bases left between them.

This clonotype was seen at least ten times. V gene TRBV12-3 or TRBV12-4 combines with J gene TRBJ2-2; the D call may be TRBD1 or TRBD2 (5 bases each). V lost 6 bases and J lost 4, with 15 bases in between. The CDR3 spans 15 residues. The CDR3 DNA reads as TGTGCCAGCAGAACCTTCTGGGGGAGCACCGGGGAGCTGTTTTTT. Translated, it gives CASRTFWGSTGELFF.

This chain joins TRBV30 and TRBJ1-5; D gene ambiguous. The germline V gene has CDR1 GTSNPN and CDR2 SVGIG (reference sequence). V lost 3 bases to trimming and J lost 8 bases, with 20 bases between them. The CDR3 extends over 15 amino acids. CDR3 coding DNA: TGTGCCTGGAGCACCCCCGGTCTTACGTGGGAGCCCCAGCATTTT. Translation: CAWSTPGLTWEPQHF. The full variable domain, with the rest looked up from reference TRBV30 and TRBJ1-5, is SQTIHQWPATLVQPVGSPLSLECTVEGTSNPNLYWYRQAAGRGLQLLFYSVGIGQISSEVPQNLSASRPQDRQFILSSKKLLLSDSGFYLCAWSTPGLTWEPQHFGDGTRLSIL.

This clonotype turned up a few times. Its ends do not fully match the called genes, so a read error is possible. The rearrangement uses TRBV7-2 and TRBJ1-2; D gene uncertain. The CDR3 has 12 amino acids. Germline CDR1 is SGHTA and CDR2 is FQGNSA. CDR3 amino acids: CGSSLSHYGYTF. The CDR3 region has the DNA TGTGGCAGCAGCCTATCACACTATGGCTACACCTTC.

This clonotype was recorded at least ten times. This chain joins TRBV12-3 or TRBV12-4 and TRBJ1-5; TRBD1 agrees at 8 bases. The CDR3 totals 13 residues. The J segment lost 2 bases and the V segment lost 6 bases, leaving 0 bases of the junction unmatched. The CDR3 loop reads CASRTGGNQPQHF. The CDR3 region has the DNA TGTGCCAGCAGGACAGGGGGCAATCAGCCCCAGCATTTT.

This chain joins TRBV5-1 and TRBJ1-3, with 7 positions matching TRBD1. The CDR3 has 14 amino acids. Germline V lookup: CDR1 SGHRS, CDR2 YFSETQ. After removal of 4 bases from V and 3 bases from J, the junction contained 4 bases not matched to a gene. This CDR3 is CASSVGTDGNTIYF. CDR3 nucleotides: TGCGCCAGCAGCGTCGGGACAGATGGAAACACCATATATTTT.

This clonotype was seen repeatedly, ten times or more. The V and J genes are TRBV5-1 and TRBJ2-7; D ambiguous. Per the germline V gene, CDR1 is SGHRS and CDR2 is YFSETQ. The CDR3 covers 13 residues. Trimming stripped 0 bases from V and 2 bases from J, with 6 bases between. The chain's CDR3 is CASSLDNPYEQYF. The CDR3 region has the DNA TGCGCCAGCAGCTTGGATAACCCCTACGAGCAGTACTTC.

This clonotype was detected ten times or more. The chain employs TRBV28 and TRBJ1-5, with D perhaps matching TRBD1 (6 bases). The V end lost 6 bases, the J end lost 6 bases, and 18 bases lay between the germline ends. CDR1 and CDR2 from the germline V gene are MDHEN and SYDVKM. The CDR3 has 15 residues. The DNA of the CDR3 is TGTGCCAGCAGGGGGATGGGGGCTGTAGGTCAGCCCCAGCATTTT. Translating it yields CASRGMGAVGQPQHF.

This clonotype was picked up many times. The gene calls are TRBV28 and TRBJ1-5, with TRBD1 as a possible D gene (5 bases). There are 17 residues in the CDR3. Germline V gives CDR1 MDHEN, CDR2 SYDVKM. V was pared by 3 bases and J by 5 bases, with 20 bases between. In DNA form, the CDR3 reads TGTGCCAGCAGTTTGGGACTGTTAGATGGTTGGGATCAGCCCCAGCATTTT. Its translation is CASSLGLLDGWDQPQHF.

In this sample, this clonotype turned up many times. The gene calls are TRBV6-5 and TRBJ2-7, with D uncertain. This CDR3 has 14 residues. Germline V CDR1 and CDR2: MNHEY, SVGAGI. Trimming pared 3 bases from V and 4 bases from J, leaving 13 bases between. The CDR3 DNA reads as TGTGCCAGCAGTTATATGGACGGACCGTACGAGCAGTACTTC. It is translated as CASSYMDGPYEQYF.

This clonotype has at least ten counts. The gene calls are TRBV19 and TRBJ2-7, with TRBD1 matching 8 bases. CDR3 length equals 14 residues. V dropped 7 bases and J dropped 3; count of bases not matched to a gene: 8. Germline V gene sequence: CDR1 LNHDA, CDR2 SQIVND (reference sequence). CDR3 sequence: CASKRAGGDYEQYF. CDR3 DNA: TGTGCCAGTAAACGCGCAGGGGGCGACTACGAGCAGTACTTC.

The chain combines TRBV5-4 with TRBJ1-5; D is perhaps TRBD1 (6 bases). The CDR3 is 17 residues long. Germline V gene sequence: CDR1 SGHNT, CDR2 YYREEE (reference sequence). Between the trimmed V and J ends, which lost 2 bases and 1 base, there was a span of 16 bases. The CDR3 DNA reads TGTGCCAGCAGCTTAAGACTACCGGGACAAAGCAATCAGCCCCAGCATTTT. Protein sequence: CASSLRLPGQSNQPQHF.